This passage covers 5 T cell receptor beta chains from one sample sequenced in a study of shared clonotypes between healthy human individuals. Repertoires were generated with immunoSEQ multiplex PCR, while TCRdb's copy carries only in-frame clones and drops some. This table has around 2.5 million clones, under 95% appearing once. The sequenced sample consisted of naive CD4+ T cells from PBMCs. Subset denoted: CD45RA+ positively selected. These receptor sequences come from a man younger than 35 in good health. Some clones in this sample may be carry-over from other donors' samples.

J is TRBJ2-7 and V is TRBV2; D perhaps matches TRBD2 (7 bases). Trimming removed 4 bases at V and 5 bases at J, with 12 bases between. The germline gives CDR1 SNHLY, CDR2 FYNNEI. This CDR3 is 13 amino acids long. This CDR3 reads CASSVGGLDEQYF. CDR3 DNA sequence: TGTGCCAGCAGTGTCGGGGGGCTAGACGAGCAGTACTTC.

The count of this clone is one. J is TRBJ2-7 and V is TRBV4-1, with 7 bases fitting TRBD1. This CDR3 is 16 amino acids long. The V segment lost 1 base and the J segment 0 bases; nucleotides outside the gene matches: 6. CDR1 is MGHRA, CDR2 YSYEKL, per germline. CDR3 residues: CASSQASGTVSYEQYF. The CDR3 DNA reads TGCGCCAGCAGCCAAGCCTCCGGGACAGTCTCCTACGAGCAGTACTTC.

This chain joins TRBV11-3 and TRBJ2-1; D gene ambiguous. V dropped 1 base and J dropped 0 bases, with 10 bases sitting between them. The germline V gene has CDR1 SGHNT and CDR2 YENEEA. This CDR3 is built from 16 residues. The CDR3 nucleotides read TGTGCCAGCAGCTTAGTAGTGCATCTCTCCTACAATGAGCAGTTCTTC. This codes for CASSLVVHLSYNEQFF.

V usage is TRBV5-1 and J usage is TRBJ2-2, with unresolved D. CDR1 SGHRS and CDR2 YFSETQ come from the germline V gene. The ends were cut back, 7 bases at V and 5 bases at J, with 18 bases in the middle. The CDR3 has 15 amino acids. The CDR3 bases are TGCGCCAGCGCAGTCACACTGGGAAGGACCGGGGAGCTGTTTTTT. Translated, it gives CASAVTLGRTGELFF.

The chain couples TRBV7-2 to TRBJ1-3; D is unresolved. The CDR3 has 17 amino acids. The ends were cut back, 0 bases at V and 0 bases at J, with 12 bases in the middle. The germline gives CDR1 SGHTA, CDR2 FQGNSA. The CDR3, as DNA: TGTGCCAGCAGCTTAGCGCCCTCACGGAGCTCTGGAAACACCATATATTTT. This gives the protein CASSLAPSRSSGNTIYF.